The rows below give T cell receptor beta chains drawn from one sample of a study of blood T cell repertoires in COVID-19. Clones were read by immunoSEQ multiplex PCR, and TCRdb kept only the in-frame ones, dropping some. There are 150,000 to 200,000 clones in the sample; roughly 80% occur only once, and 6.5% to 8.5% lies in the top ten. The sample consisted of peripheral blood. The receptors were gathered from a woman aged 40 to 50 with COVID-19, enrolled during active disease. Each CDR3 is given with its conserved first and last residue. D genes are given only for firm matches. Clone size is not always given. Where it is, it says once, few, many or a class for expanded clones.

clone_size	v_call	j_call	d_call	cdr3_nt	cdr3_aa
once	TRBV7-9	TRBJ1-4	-	TGTGCCAGCAGCCCAGGGAATGCGAATGAAAAACTGTTTTTT	CASSPGNANEKLFF
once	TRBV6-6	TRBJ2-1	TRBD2	TGTGCCAGCAGTGGTCCTAGCGGGGGGATGGGGAATGAGCAGTTCTTC	CASSGPSGGMGNEQFF
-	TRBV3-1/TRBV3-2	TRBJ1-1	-	TGTGCCAGCAGCCAAGATCGAGGTACTGAAGCTTTCTTT	CASSQDRGTEAFF
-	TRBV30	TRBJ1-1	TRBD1	TGTGCCTGGAGTTGGATGGACAGGGGAACTGAAGCTTTCTTT	CAWSWMDRGTEAFF
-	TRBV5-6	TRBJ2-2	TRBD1	TGTGCCAGCAGCCCAAGCCCGACAGGGTCCGGGGAGCTGTTTTTT	CASSPSPTGSGELFF
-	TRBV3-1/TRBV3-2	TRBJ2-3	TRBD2	TGTGCCAGCAGCCAAGGTCGTCGGGGGGTCACAGATACGCAGTATTTT	CASSQGRRGVTDTQYF
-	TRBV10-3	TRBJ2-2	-	TGTGCCATCAGGAAACAGACGAACACCGGGGAGCTGTTTTTT	CAIRKQTNTGELFF
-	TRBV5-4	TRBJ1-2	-	TGTGCCAGCAGCCCAGTCAGGGGAAGTAACTATGGCTACACCTTC	CASSPVRGSNYGYTF
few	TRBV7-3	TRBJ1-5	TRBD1	TGTGCCAGCAGCTTAACCCACAGGGGGCGGAGAGATCAGCCCCAGCATTTT	CASSLTHRGRRDQPQHF
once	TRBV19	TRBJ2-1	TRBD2	TGTGCCAGCAATAGCGGGAGGGCCCCCCGTGAGCAGTTCTTC	CASNSGRAPREQFF
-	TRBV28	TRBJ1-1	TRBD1	TGTGCCAGCAGCAAGGGACAGCGGCACACTGAAGCTTTCTTT	CASSKGQRHTEAFF
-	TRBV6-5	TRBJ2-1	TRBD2	TGTGCCAGCAGCCCCCCGACTAGCGCTTCCAATGAGCAGTTCTTC	CASSPPTSASNEQFF
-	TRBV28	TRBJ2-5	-	TGTGCCAGCAGGTACTTGACAGGGACCCAGTACTTC	CASRYLTGTQYF
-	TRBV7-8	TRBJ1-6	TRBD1	TGTGCCAGCAGCTTAGTTCCCCAGGGGGCGAATTCACCCCTCCACTTT	CASSLVPQGANSPLHF
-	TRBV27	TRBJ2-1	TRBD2	TGTGCCAGCAGTTTATCTAGGATCCGAACTAGCGTGAGCTCCTACAATGAGCAGTTCTTC	CASSLSRIRTSVSSYNEQFF
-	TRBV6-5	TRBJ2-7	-	TGTGCCAGCAGACCACTCCCTTTACAGGCTGAGCAGTACTTC	CASRPLPLQAEQYF
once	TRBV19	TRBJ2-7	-	TGTGCCAGTAGTCTTAGTCGGGGGAACGAGCAGTACTTC	CASSLSRGNEQYF
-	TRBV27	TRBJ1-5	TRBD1	TGTGCCAGCAGTCCGCGGACAGGAGGTGCAGCTCATCAGCCCCAGCATTTT	CASSPRTGGAAHQPQHF
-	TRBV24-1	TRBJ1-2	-	TGTGCCACCAGTGATAACAGGGTGGTCTATGGCTACACCTTC	CATSDNRVVYGYTF
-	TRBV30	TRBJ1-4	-	TGTGCCTGGAGTATACAGGGAAATGAAAAACTGTTTTTT	CAWSIQGNEKLFF
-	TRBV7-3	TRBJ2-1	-	TGTGCCAGCAGCTTAAAGTCGACTCTGTCCTACAATGAGCAGTTCTTC	CASSLKSTLSYNEQFF
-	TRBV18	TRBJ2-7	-	TGTGCCAGCTCACCACCGAGTCGGGAGCACGAGCAGTACTTC	CASSPPSREHEQYF
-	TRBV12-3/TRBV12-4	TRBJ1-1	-	TGTGCCAGCAGCCACGACAGGAACACTGAAGCTTTCTTT	CASSHDRNTEAFF
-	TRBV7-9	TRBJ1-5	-	TGTGCCAGCAGCTTATCGCAGGGATTGGACCGGCAGCCCCAGCATTTT	CASSLSQGLDRQPQHF
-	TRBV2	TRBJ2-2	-	TGTGCCAGCAGACAAATCGGGGGTTCCACCGGGGAGCTGTTTTTT	CASRQIGGSTGELFF
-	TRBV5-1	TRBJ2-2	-	TGCGCCAGCAGCTTCGCGGCAGAAAACACCGGGGAGCTGTTTTTT	CASSFAAENTGELFF
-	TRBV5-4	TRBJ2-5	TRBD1	TGTGCCAGCAGCCCCGATGGGGACAGGCAAGAGACCCAGTACTTC	CASSPDGDRQETQYF
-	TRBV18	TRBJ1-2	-	TGTGCCAGCTCACTAAAGGACAAGAACTATGGCTACACCTTC	CASSLKDKNYGYTF
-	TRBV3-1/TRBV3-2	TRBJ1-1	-	TGTGCCAGCAGCCAAGCTAGGAGCACTGAAGCTTTCTTT	CASSQARSTEAFF
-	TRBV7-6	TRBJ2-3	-	TGTGCCAGCAGCGCAGGGACACCCTCCACAGATACGCAGTATTTT	CASSAGTPSTDTQYF
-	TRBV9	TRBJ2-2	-	TGTGCCAGCAGCGAGGAGGGCCGGTACACCGGGGAGCTGTTTTTT	CASSEEGRYTGELFF
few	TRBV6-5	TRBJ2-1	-	TGTGCCACCAAGGAGACCCCCTTTTACAATGAGCAGTTCTTC	CATKETPFYNEQFF
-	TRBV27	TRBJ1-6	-	TGTGCCAGCAGTTTATCTCACAGATTCGGCCTCCACTTT	CASSLSHRFGLHF
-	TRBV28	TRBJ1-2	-	TGTGCCAGCAGTTTAACGGCGGCAGCCCTAGCCTATGGCTACACCTTC	CASSLTAAALAYGYTF
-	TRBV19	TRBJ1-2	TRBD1	TGTGCCAGTGGACAACTTAACAGGGGAGAGGATGGCTACACCTTC	CASGQLNRGEDGYTF
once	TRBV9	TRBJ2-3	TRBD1	TGTGCCAGCAGCGTATTTGGACAGGGGAGCACAGATACGCAGTATTTT	CASSVFGQGSTDTQYF
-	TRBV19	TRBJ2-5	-	TGTGCCAGTAGTATCGGCGTGGGGCCCCAAGAGACCCAGTACTTC	CASSIGVGPQETQYF
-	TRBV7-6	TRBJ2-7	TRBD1	TGTGCCAGCAGCCGAAGGACAGGGGGCATTATCGAGCAGTACTTC	CASSRRTGGIIEQYF
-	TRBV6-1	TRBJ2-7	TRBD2	TGTGCCAGCAGTGAAATAGCGGGAGCGAGTTACGAGCAGTACTTC	CASSEIAGASYEQYF
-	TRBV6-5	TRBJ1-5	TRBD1	TGTGCCAGCAGAACCGGGACAGGGGACCAGCCCCAGCATTTT	CASRTGTGDQPQHF
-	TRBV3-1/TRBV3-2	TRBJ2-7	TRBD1	TGTGCCAGCAGCCTCCGCCTGACAGGGAGTTTGTTACCCTACGAGCAGTACTTC	CASSLRLTGSLLPYEQYF
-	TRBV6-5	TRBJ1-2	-	TGTGCCAGCAGGCCCGGTCGGGTTGCGGATGGCTACACCTTC	CASRPGRVADGYTF
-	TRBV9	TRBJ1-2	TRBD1	TGTGCCAGCAGCCTCTTCTTGGACAGGCGGGATGGCTACACCTTC	CASSLFLDRRDGYTF
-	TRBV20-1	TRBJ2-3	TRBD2	TGCAGTGCTAGTAGACTAGCGGGAGGAAGGGCCTCAGATACGCAGTATTTT	CSASRLAGGRASDTQYF
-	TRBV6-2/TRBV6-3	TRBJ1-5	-	TGTGCCAGCAGTTACTCGAGTCCGGGGGGCAATCAGCCCCAGCATTTT	CASSYSSPGGNQPQHF
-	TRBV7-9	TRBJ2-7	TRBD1	TGTGCCAGCAGCTGGGGACAGGGGAATCCCGAGCAGTACTTC	CASSWGQGNPEQYF
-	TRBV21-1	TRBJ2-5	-	TGTGCCAGCAGCAAAGCGGAAGGGGCTGGGGAGACCCAGTACTTC	CASSKAEGAGETQYF
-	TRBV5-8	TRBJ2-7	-	TGTGCCAGCAGCTTCGGCAGGGCCTACGAGCAGTACTTC	CASSFGRAYEQYF
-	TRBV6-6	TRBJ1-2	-	TGTGCCAGCAGTTACTCGACCCGGGACACAACAGGCTACACCTTC	CASSYSTRDTTGYTF
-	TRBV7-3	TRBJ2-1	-	TGTGCCAGCAGCTTTGGTGATTCGGATGAGCAGTTCTTC	CASSFGDSDEQFF
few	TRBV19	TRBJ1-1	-	TGTGCCAGTAGGGAGCAGAACACTGAAGCTTTCTTT	CASREQNTEAFF
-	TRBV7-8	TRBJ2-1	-	TGTGCCAGCAGCTTATTGGGGGATAGCGGTGAGCAGTTCTTC	CASSLLGDSGEQFF
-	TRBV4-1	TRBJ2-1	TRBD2	TGCGCCAGCAGTCGAGAAAGCGGGAGTGTCTATGAGCAGTTCTTC	CASSRESGSVYEQFF
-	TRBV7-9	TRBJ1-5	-	TGTGCCAGCAGCTTAGGAAGCCGCCAGCCCCAGCATTTT	CASSLGSRQPQHF